These 13 T cell receptor beta chains were sequenced from one sample in a study of T cells in Graves' hyperthyroidism and ophthalmopathy. Using RNA transcripts as the source, TCR beta CDR3 regions were amplified. In the first-round RT-PCR of the TCR CDR3, the HTBI primer set was used. TCRdb re-called the multiplex PCR reads with MiXCR, one entry per CDR3 protein. The table records a few hundred thousand distinct CDR3 sequences, roughly 50% of them present only once. Sequencing used peripheral blood or thyroid tissue (not recorded which). These receptors were taken from a woman between 18 and 30 years old with Graves' hyperthyroidism.

Comments on this clonotype: A much larger clone differs by one base, so this may be a read error. This sequence joins TRBV19 and TRBJ2-7; 9 positions agree with TRBD1. Germline V gene data show CDR1 as LNHDA and CDR2 as SQIVND (reference sequence). This CDR3 is 14 amino acids long. The CDR3 here is CAGSIGQGSYEQYF. CDR3 DNA: TGTGCCGGTAGTATTGGACAGGGGTCCTACGAGCAGTACTTC.

This clonotype was seen at least ten times. The V and J genes are TRBV7-8 and TRBJ2-7; TRBD1 matches at 8 bases. Germline V gene lookup returns CDR1 SGHVS and CDR2 FQNEAQ. The CDR3 runs to 14 residues. J lost 1 base, V lost 5 bases, and 4 bases had no gene match. CDR3 coding DNA: TGTGCCAGCAGCCAGGGACAGGAATCCTACGAGCAGTACTTC. Protein sequence: CASSQGQESYEQYF.

V is TRBV15 and J is TRBJ1-5; weak D call: TRBD1 (5 bases). The CDR3 loop spans 14 amino acids. Deletions cut 3 bases from V and 7 bases from J, with 13 bases between. The germline gives CDR1 LNHNV, CDR2 YYDKDF (reference sequence). This CDR3 is CATSSEQAGQPQHF. Here the CDR3 DNA reads TGTGCCACCAGCAGTGAACAGGCGGGGCAGCCCCAGCATTTT.

The chain couples TRBV2 to TRBJ1-5; 7 bases align to TRBD1. The V segment lost 5 bases and the J segment 4 bases; nucleotides outside the gene matches: 11. This CDR3 is 16 amino acids long. Germline loops: CDR1 SNHLY, CDR2 FYNNEI. DNA of the CDR3: TGTGCCAGCAGTCGTGACAGGGAGTTTAGGAATCAGCCCCAGCATTTT. This encodes CASSRDREFRNQPQHF.

The sample holds a few counts of this clonotype. The J gene is TRBJ1-1, the V gene TRBV7-3; maybe TRBD1 (5 bases). The CDR3 loop spans 14 amino acids. Germline CDR1 reads SGHTA; CDR2 reads FQGTGA. V was shortened by 5 bases and J by 3 bases, with 13 bases between the two germline ends. This chain's CDR3 is CASSHRGSHTEAFF. As DNA, the CDR3 is TGTGCCAGCAGCCATAGGGGCTCGCACACTGAAGCTTTCTTT. The complete variable domain, with remaining parts taken from reference TRBV7-3 and TRBJ1-1, reads GAGVSQTPSNKVTEKGKYVELRCDPISGHTALYWYRQSLGQGPEFLIYFQGTGAADDSGLPNDRFFAVRPEGSVSTLKIQRTERGDSAVYLCASSHRGSHTEAFFGQGTRLTVV.

This clonotype was seen a handful of times. This chain uses TRBV12-3 or TRBV12-4 with TRBJ1-1; D is uncertain. The CDR3 loop spans 15 amino acids. V dropped 3 bases and J dropped 1 base, with 12 bases sitting between them. The CDR3 reads CASSFSRPRNTEAFF. CDR3 DNA sequence: TGTGCCAGCAGTTTCTCCCGCCCTCGGAACACTGAAGCTTTCTTT.

V and J are TRBV9 and TRBJ1-6; 7 bases match TRBD1. J gave up 10 bases and V 10 bases, and 11 bases lay outside the gene matches. The CDR3 spans 13 residues. Per germline, CDR1 SGDLS and CDR2 YYNGEE. CDR3 sequence: CAGKRDSYSPLHF. In nucleotides, the CDR3 is TGTGCCGGCAAGCGGGACAGTTACTCACCCCTCCACTTT.

The V and J genes are TRBV12-3 or TRBV12-4 and TRBJ2-5; D uncertain. Between the trimmed V and J ends, which lost 5 bases and 5 bases, there was a span of 18 bases. The CDR3 consists of 15 residues. Written as DNA, the CDR3 is TGTGCCAGCAGTACCCCGGGTCACACTGAGGAGACCCAGTACTTC. This translates into CASSTPGHTEETQYF.

J is TRBJ2-5 and V is TRBV12-3 or TRBV12-4; 7 bases agree with TRBD2. The CDR3 covers 15 residues. J was trimmed by 2 bases and V by 5 bases; bases with no gene match: 8. DNA of the CDR3: TGTGCCAGCAGTCCCTTCCAAGCGGGACAAGAGACCCAGTACTTC. Its translation: CASSPFQAGQETQYF.

Details on this clonotype: A much larger clone lies a single base off, so this may be a read error. The chain links TRBV7-6 to TRBJ2-7; no clear D gene. This CDR3 is built from 15 residues. The V gene's germline CDR1 is SGHVS and CDR2 FNYEAQ. In DNA form, the CDR3 reads TGTGCCAGCAACTTAGAGTCGGCCTCTACTGGGGAGCAGTACTTC. This codes for CASNLESASTGEQYF.

The rearrangement joins TRBV6-5 to TRBJ2-7, with 8 bases lining up with TRBD2. The CDR3 sequence is 14 residues long. Looked up from germline, CDR1 is MNHEY and CDR2 is SVGAGI. With 7 bases clipped from V and 4 bases from J, the junction kept 9 bases outside the gene matches. This chain's CDR3 is CASTEASGPYEQYF. CDR3 DNA: TGTGCCAGCACAGAGGCTAGCGGGCCTTACGAGCAGTACTTC.

This clonotype was seen repeatedly, ten times or more. This chain joins TRBV15 and TRBJ1-5; possibly TRBD1 for D (5 bases). This CDR3 region has 15 residues. Germline lookup yields CDR1 LNHNV and CDR2 YYDKDF (reference sequence). Trimming took 6 bases from V and 2 from J, leaving 14 bases between them. The CDR3 DNA reads TGTGCCACCAGTATTGACAGTAGGGGCAATCAGCCCCAGCATTTT. This gives the protein CATSIDSRGNQPQHF.

This clonotype was recorded a few times. The chain recombines TRBV7-9 with TRBJ2-5, with 7 bases fitting TRBD1. Germline-derived CDR1 and CDR2 are SEHNR and FQNEAQ (reference sequence). J gave up 4 bases and V 6 bases, and 8 bases lay outside the gene matches. The CDR3 runs 14 residues. For the CDR3, the DNA is TGTGCCAGCAGGCCCCGACAGGGCGGAGAGACCCAGTACTTC. This sequence encodes CASRPRQGGETQYF.